The 2 T cell receptor beta chains in this list originate from one sample, sequenced in a study of blood T cells in healthy people across ages. A sample-barcoded 5' primer and a J-beta primer mix were used in a second PCR of roughly 6 to 11 cycles. TCRdb re-called the 5' RACE reads through MiXCR, storing one row per CDR3 protein. Of about 380,000 distinct CDR3 sequences listed, about 49% are singletons. The sample comprised blood. These receptors all stem from a man in his 60s in good health.

The rearrangement uses TRBV7-9 and TRBJ2-7; D gene ambiguous. The CDR3 is made up of 14 amino acids. In germline, CDR1 is SEHNR, CDR2 FQNEAQ (reference sequence). Trimming took off 3 bases at V and 12 bases at J, with 21 bases between the two ends. In DNA, the CDR3 is TGTGCCAGCAGCTTGATAGCCGCCCCAAACATTCGGTACTTC. This sequence encodes CASSLIAAPNIRYF.

The CDR3 DNA is TGTGCCAGCTCACCAGTGGGTAGTGGAGAGACCCAGTACTTC. It yields the protein CASSPVGSGETQYF. This chain joins TRBV18 and TRBJ2-5; D is uncertain. V was cut by 2 bases and J by 4 bases, with 11 bases left in between. The germline V gene encodes CDR1 KGHSH and CDR2 LQKENI. The CDR3 runs to 14 residues.